Below, 27 T cell receptor beta chains from the same sample are listed, as sequenced in a study of cytomegalovirus exposure and HLA in healthy donors. Primers included in the PCR were 60 Vbeta and 13 Jbeta primers. The repertoire was sequenced with immunoSEQ multiplex PCR; TCRdb's copy has only in-frame clones and lacks some. Counted here are about 120,000 clones, 60% to 85% occurring once; the ten biggest clones make up nearly 3%. Sequencing was done on a sample of PBMCs. All receptors derive from a woman between 40 and 50 years old in good health and CMV-seropositive.

This clone was detected once. This CDR3 is CASSVGQGYGYTF. CDR3 bases: TGTGCCAGCAGCGTTGGGCAGGGCTATGGCTACACCTTC. The V and J genes are TRBV9 and TRBJ1-2, with a weak D call TRBD1 (5 bases). CDR3 length: 13 residues. V gave up 2 bases and J gave up 4 bases, with 9 bases separating them. Per germline, CDR1 SGDLS and CDR2 YYNGEE.

The gene calls are TRBV7-3 and TRBJ2-7; 8 bases fit TRBD2. Germline V gene data show CDR1 as SGHTA and CDR2 as FQGTGA. Trimming cost V 5 bases and J 5 bases; bases outside gene matches: 11. The CDR3 sequence is 15 residues long. CDR3 nucleotides: TGTGCCAGCAGCCCCGAACCGGGACTAGTCCACGAGCAGTACTTC. Translation: CASSPEPGLVHEQYF.

Only one count was recorded for this clone. For the CDR3, the DNA is TGCGCCAGCAGCTTTGGGCAGGAAACCTACGAGCAGTACTTC. Translating it yields CASSFGQETYEQYF. The rearrangement joins TRBV5-1 to TRBJ2-7; unclear D gene. The CDR3 spans 14 residues. Germline V gene data show CDR1 as SGHRS and CDR2 as YFSETQ. V dropped 2 bases and J dropped 2 bases, with 11 bases sitting between them.

This rearrangement joins TRBV10-3 to TRBJ1-2; D is unclear. Germline-derived CDR1 and CDR2 are ENHRY and SYGVKD. This CDR3 is 13 amino acids long. V shed 0 bases and J shed 5 bases, with 7 bases lying between them. For the CDR3, the DNA is TGTGCCATCAGTGAGTCCGCCGGTTATGGCTACACCTTC. This codes for CAISESAGYGYTF.

The chain couples TRBV7-2 to TRBJ1-5; D gene ambiguous. CDR1 and CDR2 (germline): SGHTA, FQGNSA. V was cut by 1 base and J by 5 bases, with 12 bases left in between. This CDR3 has 15 amino acids. The CDR3 nucleotides read TGTGCCAGCAGCTTAGAAGCCCAGGTCTATCAGCCCCAGCATTTT. This translates into CASSLEAQVYQPQHF.

V is TRBV28 and J is TRBJ2-7; 10 bases are a match to TRBD2. The V segment lost 6 bases and the J segment 5 bases; nucleotides outside the gene matches: 7. The CDR3 covers 14 residues. In germline, CDR1 is MDHEN, CDR2 SYDVKM. The CDR3 DNA reads as TGTGCCAGCAGCACGAGCGGGAGGGCCGACGAGCAGTACTTC. Translation: CASSTSGRADEQYF.

The chain has TRBV2 and TRBJ2-7; D unclear. This CDR3 has 14 amino acids. Trimming removed 7 bases from V and 3 bases from J, with 16 bases in between. From germline, CDR1 is SNHLY and CDR2 FYNNEI. The CDR3 region is CASKGGYSFYEQYF. DNA of the CDR3: TGTGCCAGCAAAGGCGGATACTCTTTCTACGAGCAGTACTTC.

This chain uses TRBV6-5 with TRBJ2-7, with 12 bases aligning to TRBD2. Per germline, CDR1 MNHEY and CDR2 SVGAGI. Trimming removed 4 bases from V and 5 bases from J; junction bases left unmatched: 9. This CDR3 region has 16 residues. The CDR3 region is CASSSTSSGRAHEQYF. CDR3 sequence (DNA): TGTGCCAGCAGTTCGACCTCTAGCGGGAGGGCCCACGAGCAGTACTTC.

The J gene is TRBJ1-2, the V gene TRBV4-2; no reliable D call. Trimming stripped 2 bases from V and 6 bases from J, with 10 bases between. Per the germline V gene, CDR1 is LGHNA and CDR2 is YNFKEQ. The CDR3 consists of 13 residues. CDR3 sequence reads: CASSQIMGDGYTF. The DNA of the CDR3 is TGTGCCAGCAGCCAAATCATGGGAGATGGCTACACCTTC.

The V and J genes are TRBV11-2 and TRBJ2-5; weak D call: TRBD2 (7 bases). The CDR3 consists of 16 residues. Trimming cost V 4 bases and J 3 bases, with 18 bases left between them. The germline gives CDR1 SGHAT, CDR2 FQNNGV. DNA for the CDR3: TGTGCCAGCAGCTACCCCCCGGGGGGCGACGAAGAGACCCAGTACTTC. Translated, it gives CASSYPPGGDEETQYF.

This clone was counted a few times. Other nucleotide sequences from this sample produce the same CDR3. The CDR3 nucleotides are TGCGCCAGCAGCTTGGAAGGGAGCTCCTACAATGAGCAGTTCTTC. This sequence encodes CASSLEGSSYNEQFF. The chain employs TRBV5-1 and TRBJ2-1, with D perhaps TRBD2 (5 bases). V was cut by 0 bases and J by 0 bases, with 7 bases left in between. CDR1 and CDR2 from the germline V gene are SGHRS and YFSETQ. CDR3 length equals 15 residues.

The chain couples TRBV4-3 to TRBJ1-6; D gene uncertain. This CDR3 spans 17 amino acids. The germline V gene encodes CDR1 LGHNA and CDR2 YSLEER. The V end was cut by 0 bases, the J end by 8 bases, with 17 bases between. The CDR3 is CASSQDRSAHRDSPLHF. The CDR3 DNA sequence: TGCGCCAGCAGCCAAGATCGGTCCGCCCACCGGGATTCACCCCTCCACTTT.

The J gene is TRBJ2-7, the V gene TRBV27; tentative D call: TRBD2 (6 bases). CDR3 size: 14 residues. The V and J ends lost 8 bases and 2 bases respectively, with 16 bases between them. Looked up from germline, CDR1 is MNHEY and CDR2 is SMNVEV (reference sequence). The CDR3 protein is CASWRRDSAYEQYF. The CDR3 DNA reads TGTGCCAGCTGGAGGCGGGATAGTGCCTACGAGCAGTACTTC.

This clone appeared a few times. The chain is built from TRBV7-9 and TRBJ1-2, with TRBD1 matching 7 bases. This CDR3 comprises 17 residues. V lost 4 bases, J lost 1 base, and 12 bases stayed unmatched. Germline CDR1 and CDR2: SEHNR and FQNEAQ (reference sequence). In DNA form, the CDR3 reads TGTGCCAGCAGCTCCCTCGATGGACAGGTTATTAACTATGGCTACACCTTC. This gives the protein CASSSLDGQVINYGYTF. The full variable domain, with the rest looked up from reference TRBV7-9 and TRBJ1-2, is DTGVSQNPRHKITKRGQNVTFRCDPISEHNRLYWYRQTLGQGPEFLTYFQNEAQLEKSRLLSDRFSAERPKGSFSTLEIQRTEQGDSAMYLCASSSLDGQVINYGYTFGSGTRLTVV.

This sequence joins TRBV27 and TRBJ2-2; TRBD1 aligns across 7 bases. CDR3 length: 14 residues. From germline, CDR1 is MNHEY and CDR2 SMNVEV (reference sequence). Unmatched junction bases numbered 4, after V lost 2 bases and J lost 7 bases. The CDR3 region has the DNA TGTGCCAGCAGTTTAGCCAGGGACAGCGGGGAGCTGTTTTTT. Protein sequence: CASSLARDSGELFF.

The chain recombines TRBV19 with TRBJ1-5; TRBD1 might be the D (6 bases). V was trimmed by 0 bases and J by 1 base, leaving 10 bases between them. This CDR3 region has 16 residues. Germline V lookup: CDR1 LNHDA, CDR2 SQIVND (reference sequence). CDR3: CASSIDGQNSNQPQHF. Written as DNA, the CDR3 is TGTGCCAGTAGTATAGATGGACAGAACAGCAATCAGCCCCAGCATTTT.

This rearrangement joins TRBV6-1 to TRBJ1-2; 7 bases align to TRBD1. V shed 7 bases, J shed 5 bases, and the junction held 7 bases outside the gene matches. CDR3 length: 13 residues. From germline, CDR1 is MNHNS and CDR2 SASEGT. The CDR3 reads CASTPDRIYGYTF. CDR3 in DNA: TGTGCCAGCACCCCGGACAGGATTTATGGCTACACCTTC.

Here the CDR3 DNA reads TGTGCCAGCCATACCGTAACAGGGCCCTACGAGCAGTACTTC. It translates to CASHTVTGPYEQYF. V gene TRBV6-6 combines with J gene TRBJ2-7, with D perhaps TRBD1 (6 bases). CDR3 size: 14 residues. Germline lookup yields CDR1 MNHNY and CDR2 SVGAGI (reference sequence). V lost 8 bases, J lost 2 bases, and 16 bases lay in between.

The V call is TRBV21-1, the J call TRBJ2-2; the table's D call, TRBD2, has no DNA check behind it. TRBV21-1 is a pseudogene locus. This CDR3 spans 12 amino acids. The CDR3 DNA follows: TGTGCCGGGGGGTTTAGCACCGGGGAGCTGTTTTTT. It is translated as CAGGFSTGELFF.

The genes are TRBV27 and TRBJ1-1; tentative D call: TRBD1 (6 bases). The CDR3 extends over 16 amino acids. The germline V gene encodes CDR1 MNHEY and CDR2 SMNVEV (reference sequence). V lost 6 bases and J 4 bases, leaving 21 bases between the germline ends. The CDR3 loop is CASRRPIAGVGTEAFF. Written as DNA, the CDR3 is TGTGCCAGCAGGCGCCCCATCGCAGGGGTGGGCACTGAAGCTTTCTTT.

This chain links TRBV29-1 with TRBJ2-5; the D gene is possibly TRBD1 (6 bases). The CDR3 consists of 16 residues. In germline, CDR1 is SQVTM, CDR2 ANQGSEA. Trimming removed 8 bases at V and 7 bases at J, with 29 bases between. Here the CDR3 DNA reads TGCAGCTCCAAAAAACCCGGGACAATGGGAGCAGGGACCCAGTACTTC. Its protein is CSSKKPGTMGAGTQYF.

Here the CDR3 DNA reads TGCGCCAGCGGCACGACAGGGAACAGCTACAATGAGCAGTTCTTC. It is translated as CASGTTGNSYNEQFF. The V and J genes are TRBV5-1 and TRBJ2-1, with 7 nucleotides matching TRBD1. After removal of 7 bases from V and 3 bases from J, the junction contained 10 bases not matched to a gene. The CDR3 extends over 15 amino acids. Germline lookup yields CDR1 SGHRS and CDR2 YFSETQ. The entire variable domain, with the rest obtained from reference TRBV5-1 and TRBJ2-1, is as follows: KAGVTQTPRYLIKTRGQQVTLSCSPISGHRSVSWYQQTPGQGLQFLFEYFSETQRNKGNFPGRFSGRQFSNSRSEMNVSTLELGDSALYLCASGTTGNSYNEQFFGPGTRLTVL.

The chain is built from TRBV19 and TRBJ1-6, with TRBD1 matching 7 bases. Germline V gene sequence: CDR1 LNHDA, CDR2 SQIVND (reference sequence). This CDR3 contains 15 residues. The V and J ends lost 1 base and 10 bases, in that order; junction bases with no gene match: 7. CDR3 protein: CASSIGRDRGSPLHF. The CDR3 nucleotides are TGTGCCAGTAGTATAGGCCGGGACAGAGGATCACCCCTCCACTTT. The full variable domain, with the rest looked up from reference TRBV19 and TRBJ1-6, is DGGITQSPKYLFRKEGQNVTLSCEQNLNHDAMYWYRQDPGQGLRLIYYSQIVNDFQKGDIAEGYSVSREKKESFPLTVTSAQKNPTAFYLCASSIGRDRGSPLHFGNGTRLTVT.

The V call is TRBV28, the J call TRBJ2-7; D remains ambiguous. V gave up 5 bases and J gave up 2 bases, with 16 bases separating them. CDR3 size: 15 residues. Germline values: CDR1 MDHEN, CDR2 SYDVKM. CDR3 protein: CASSVLGLPAYEQYF. The CDR3 DNA follows: TGTGCCAGCAGTGTCCTGGGCCTCCCAGCCTACGAGCAGTACTTC.

This chain joins TRBV29-1 and TRBJ2-3; 7 nucleotides agree with TRBD2. Per the germline V gene, CDR1 is SQVTM and CDR2 is ANQGSEA. This CDR3 spans 14 amino acids. Losses at the gene ends were 5 bases for V and 4 bases for J; bases not matched to a gene: 9. For the CDR3, the DNA is TGCAGCGTTATACTAGCGTCGGTCCCAGATACGCAGTATTTT. It encodes CSVILASVPDTQYF.

The chain recombines TRBV7-9 with TRBJ2-5; TRBD1 is a possible D gene (6 bases). Germline CDR1 and CDR2: SEHNR and FQNEAQ (reference sequence). The CDR3 runs 12 residues. Trimming shortened V by 11 bases and J by 0 bases, and 10 bases separated the two germline ends. CDR3 amino acids: CAGGQNQETQYF. The CDR3 DNA is TGTGCCGGAGGACAGAACCAAGAGACCCAGTACTTC.

This chain links TRBV7-2 with TRBJ1-1; 9 positions agree with TRBD1. CDR3 length: 16 amino acids. V lost 5 bases to trimming and J lost 4 bases; unmatched junction nucleotides: 11. Germline V gives CDR1 SGHTA, CDR2 FQGNSA. In DNA, the CDR3 is TGTGCCAGCAGCCCCGGGACAGGGCAGGGCGGCACTGAAGCTTTCTTT. Protein sequence: CASSPGTGQGGTEAFF.